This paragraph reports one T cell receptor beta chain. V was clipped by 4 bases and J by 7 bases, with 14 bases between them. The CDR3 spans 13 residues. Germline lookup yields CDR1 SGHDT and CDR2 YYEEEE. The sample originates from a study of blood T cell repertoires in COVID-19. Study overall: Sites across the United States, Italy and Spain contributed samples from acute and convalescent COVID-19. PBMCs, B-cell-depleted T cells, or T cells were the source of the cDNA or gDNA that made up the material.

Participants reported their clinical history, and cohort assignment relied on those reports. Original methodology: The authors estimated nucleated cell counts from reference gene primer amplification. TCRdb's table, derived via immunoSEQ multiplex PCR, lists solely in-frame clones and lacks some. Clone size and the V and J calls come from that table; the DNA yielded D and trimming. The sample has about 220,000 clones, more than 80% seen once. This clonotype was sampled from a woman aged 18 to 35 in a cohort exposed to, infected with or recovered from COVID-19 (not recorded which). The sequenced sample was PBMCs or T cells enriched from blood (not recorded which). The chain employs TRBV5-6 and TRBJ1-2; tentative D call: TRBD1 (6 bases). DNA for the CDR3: TGTGCCAGCAGCCCGACAGGACCGAGTGGCTACACCTTC. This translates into CASSPTGPSGYTF.